The 15 T cell receptor beta chains reported below all come from one sample, sequenced in a study of blood T cell repertoires in COVID-19. Clones were sequenced by immunoSEQ multiplex PCR, and TCRdb holds only the in-frame ones, with some missing. The sample lists approximately 300,000 clones, around 88% seen once, with roughly 4.8% in the top ten. Sequencing was carried out using peripheral blood. These receptors were obtained from a man aged 40-50 years with acute or convalescent COVID-19.

The chain has TRBV10-2 and TRBJ2-3, with TRBD2 identical over 8 bases. This CDR3 is built from 15 residues. V gave up 2 bases and J gave up 3 bases; unmatched junction bases: 4. Looked up from germline, CDR1 is WSHSY and CDR2 is SAAADI. The CDR3 region is CASSEIAGLTDTQYF. The DNA for the CDR3 is TGCGCCAGCAGTGAGATAGCGGGGTTGACAGATACGCAGTATTTT.

The CDR3: CASSPLGARANVLTF. The DNA of the CDR3 is TGTGCCAGCAGCCCACTTGGGGCCCGGGCCAACGTCCTGACTTTC. J is TRBJ2-6 and V is TRBV11-2; a possible D gene is TRBD1 (5 bases). V lost 5 bases, J lost 5 bases, and 13 bases lay in between. Germline V CDR1 and CDR2: SGHAT, FQNNGV. The CDR3 is made up of 15 amino acids.

The chain employs TRBV12-5 and TRBJ2-1; weak D call: TRBD1 (6 bases). The germline V and J ends were trimmed by 7 bases and 5 bases, with 18 bases remaining between them. This CDR3 region has 15 residues. The germline V gene encodes CDR1 LGHNT and CDR2 FRNRAP. The CDR3 region is CASVPGTGYNNEQFF. For the CDR3, the DNA is TGTGCTAGTGTTCCAGGAACAGGGTACAACAATGAGCAGTTCTTC.

This chain connects TRBV19 to TRBJ1-5, with no clear D. Trimming pared 4 bases from V and 7 bases from J, leaving 11 bases between. The CDR3 sequence is 13 residues long. Germline V gene data show CDR1 as LNHDA and CDR2 as SQIVND (reference sequence). The CDR3 protein is CASSTLEGQPQHF. In DNA, the CDR3 is TGTGCCAGTAGTACCTTGGAGGGACAGCCCCAGCATTTT.

In this sample, this clone turned up a few times. This rearrangement joins TRBV24-1 to TRBJ1-5, with D possibly being TRBD1 (5 bases). Germline values: CDR1 KGHDR, CDR2 SFDVKD. V was cut by 9 bases and J by 0 bases, with 11 bases left in between. The CDR3 contains 14 residues. CDR3 in DNA: TGTGCCACCGGGAAGGGGAATAGCAATCAGCCCCAGCATTTT. Amino acid sequence: CATGKGNSNQPQHF.

About this clone itself: The junction departs from germline at one end; a sequencing error may be responsible. The chain has TRBV12-3 or TRBV12-4 and TRBJ1-1; TRBD1 agrees at 7 bases. There are 13 residues in the CDR3. CDR3 bases: TGTGCCAGCAGTCCATTGGACAGGTCTGAGGCTTTCTTT. It yields the protein CASSPLDRSEAFF.

This chain uses TRBV7-2 with TRBJ1-1; 7 bases are a match to TRBD1. There are 13 residues in the CDR3. V dropped 5 bases and J dropped 6; count of bases not matched to a gene: 6. Germline V gives CDR1 SGHTA, CDR2 FQGNSA. In nucleotides, the CDR3 is TGTGCCAGCAGCGCCGACAGGGTCGCTGAAGCTTTCTTT. This encodes CASSADRVAEAFF.

This chain links TRBV4-2 with TRBJ1-3; 10 bases are a match to TRBD1. Germline-derived CDR1 and CDR2 are LGHNA and YNFKEQ. The CDR3 has 17 amino acids. Trimming removed 0 bases from V and 3 bases from J; junction bases left unmatched: 5. CDR3 sequence reads: CASSQDGTGVGGNTIYF. CDR3 DNA sequence: TGTGCCAGCAGCCAAGATGGGACAGGGGTAGGTGGAAACACCATATATTTT.

This clone was found a few times. The chain employs TRBV7-3 and TRBJ1-3; TRBD1 is a possible D gene (5 bases). The V end was cut by 5 bases, the J end by 3 bases, with 14 bases between. CDR3 size: 15 residues. Germline V gene sequence: CDR1 SGHTA, CDR2 FQGTGA. The CDR3 DNA follows: TGTGCCAGCAGCCCGCTGGGGGGGAGTGGAAACACCATATATTTT. It specifies CASSPLGGSGNTIYF.

The rearrangement links TRBV19 to TRBJ1-1, with 7 bases that match TRBD1. V shed 8 bases, J shed 6 bases, and the junction held 6 bases outside the gene matches. Germline V gene sequence: CDR1 LNHDA, CDR2 SQIVND (reference sequence). The CDR3 is 12 residues long. The CDR3 loop reads CASEGASAEAFF. DNA for the CDR3: TGTGCCAGTGAGGGGGCTTCTGCTGAAGCTTTCTTT.

DNA for the CDR3: TGTGCCAGCAGCCAGGGGGCTTCTGGTGGCTACACCTTC. It translates to CASSQGASGGYTF. The V gene is TRBV2, the J gene TRBJ1-2; 8 bases align to TRBD1. The CDR3 is 13 residues long. Germline-derived CDR1 and CDR2 are SNHLY and FYNNEI. Trimming removed 6 bases from V and 7 bases from J; junction bases left unmatched: 7.

The chain has TRBV27 and TRBJ2-1, with 9 bases identical to TRBD2. V gave up 4 bases and J gave up 0 bases; unmatched junction bases: 4. Germline values: CDR1 MNHEY, CDR2 SMNVEV (reference sequence). CDR3 length equals 16 residues. CDR3 sequence: CASSSYSGSSYNEQFF. Here the CDR3 DNA reads TGTGCCAGCAGTTCTTATAGCGGGAGCTCCTACAATGAGCAGTTCTTC.

This clone came up once. Other nucleotide sequences in the sample specify the same CDR3. The chain links TRBV2 to TRBJ1-1; 9 positions agree with TRBD1. Trimming cost V 6 bases and J 0 bases; bases outside gene matches: 2. The CDR3 length is 14 residues. Germline-derived CDR1 and CDR2 are SNHLY and FYNNEI. The CDR3, as DNA: TGTGCCAGCAGGTACAGGGGGCTGAACACTGAAGCTTTCTTT. Amino acids: CASRYRGLNTEAFF.

This clone is a singleton in its sample. The J gene is TRBJ2-1, the V gene TRBV11-3; weak D call: TRBD2 (5 bases). Trimming stripped 0 bases from V and 9 bases from J, with 6 bases between. CDR1 SGHNT and CDR2 YENEEA come from the germline V gene. The CDR3 length is 12 residues. The CDR3 protein is CASSLDRGEQFF. The CDR3, as DNA: TGTGCCAGCAGCTTAGATCGGGGTGAGCAGTTCTTC.

The V call is TRBV5-5, the J call TRBJ2-1, with 8 bases matching TRBD2. V dropped 5 bases and J dropped 7; count of bases not matched to a gene: 14. This CDR3 spans 16 amino acids. Germline V gene sequence: CDR1 SGHKS, CDR2 YYEKEE (reference sequence). Here the CDR3 reads CASSSDGTSWGNEQFF. In nucleotides, the CDR3 is TGTGCCAGCAGTTCCGATGGGACTAGTTGGGGGAATGAGCAGTTCTTC.